This TCR beta chain was captured by sequencing in a study of cytomegalovirus exposure and HLA in healthy donors. Background on the study: When 398 donors were genotyped, about 80% of them were found to fall in the Caucasian-associated ancestry cluster. Broader study findings: Presence/absence analyses took donor sequencing depth as roughly uniform. A later analysis linked a missense DCLRE1C variant to TCR beta V- and J-gene trimming.

The PCR used 60 Vbeta and 13 Jbeta primers. Libraries were prepared by immunoSEQ multiplex PCR; TCRdb keeps only in-frame clonotypes and omits some of them. The table lists approximately 270,000 clones, 80% of them singletons. This clone was found once. As yet, its antigen is unknown. V was pared by 2 bases and J by 4 bases, with 8 bases between. This CDR3 region has 12 residues. In germline, CDR1 is GTSNPN, CDR2 SVGIG (reference sequence). The sequence derives from a girl under 10 years old in good health and CMV-seronegative. The specimen was PBMCs. The gene calls are TRBV30 and TRBJ1-2, with D perhaps TRBD1 (5 bases). CDR3 DNA sequence: TGTGCCTGGAGTCGCGGGGGCTATGGCTACACCTTC. It translates to CAWSRGGYGYTF.